This TCR beta chain is from a study of blood T cell repertoires in COVID-19. Turning to the study itself: Researchers got acute and convalescent COVID-19 samples from the United States, Italy and Spain. T cells, B-cell-depleted T cells, or PBMCs supplied cDNA or gDNA.

The trim removed 11 bases at V and 1 base at J, leaving 9 bases unmatched. The germline gives CDR1 ENHRY, CDR2 SYGVKD. The CDR3 contains 14 residues. In the authors' workflow: For nucleated cells, counts were estimated from reference gene primer amplification. Sequencing was performed with immunoSEQ multiplex PCR; in TCRdb, only in-frame clones are kept and a portion is missing. Clone size and the V and J calls come from that table; the DNA yielded D and trimming. This sample has about 480,000 clones, with about 89% found just once. Seattle cases were enrolled at active infection and followed longitudinally.

The receptor was derived from a woman aged 45-60 years with COVID-19, enrolled during active disease. What was sequenced was peripheral blood. The chain has TRBV10-3 and TRBJ2-3, with TRBD1 identical over 7 bases. The CDR3 coding sequence is TGTGCCGCACAAGGTCAGGGGGGCACAGATACGCAGTATTTT. It specifies CAAQGQGGTDTQYF.